The source of this T cell receptor beta chain is a study of cytomegalovirus exposure and HLA in healthy donors (dated by TCRdb to about 2017). Looking at the study overall: An earlier analysis of some 550 of the donors reported 276 Gb of sequence data and some 100 million unique TCR beta sequences from about 179 million T cells. The study was designed to test whether signatures of past pathogen exposure could be identified by cataloging public T cell receptors. Four or five DR-DQ haplotypes were handled as single units for association and clustering because linkage in the cohort was strong. In the later analysis, no new phenotypic data were used to find candidate immune exposures; instead, reliance was placed on TCR beta sequences and their occurrence across donors. The number of typed donors differed by locus: roughly 620-630 for A, B, C, DRB1 and DQB1; 522 for DQA1; 606 for DPA1; and 400 to 480 for DPB1. The T cell repertoires of under 700 subjects were profiled by immunosequencing and related to cytomegalovirus serostatus. Of the roughly 400 genotyped donors, over 70% fell in the genetic ancestry cluster associated with self-reported Caucasian donors. Every repertoire in the discovery cohort had been generated on one and the same sequencing platform. To study patterns of TCR occurrence, a later analysis re-analyzed previously published TCR beta repertoires from 650 to 750 donors and added high-resolution HLA genotyping. About 300 gigabases of sequencing data and around 87 million unique TCR sequences were included in an early release covering several hundred HLA-typed donors. High-throughput TCR immunosequencing, statistical association of individual TCRs with disease status, and machine learning were combined to predict cytomegalovirus infection status. Donor age, sex, ethnicity and CMV serostatus were collected together with the repertoire data. Along with the roughly 710-subject first cohort, a separate validation cohort of about 110 different subjects was used. On average, 235,054 unique TCR beta nucleotide sequences were sequenced per donor among some 420 genotyped donors of the cohort, with 15% to 20% of those sequences being non-productive. HLA typing included class I and class II loci at four-digit resolution. A later genetic analysis took genome-wide SNP genotypes for about three fifths of the 666 donors and used that subset as a discovery cohort. To decide whether each TCR beta V gene segment behaved as functional or pseudogenic, an earlier analysis of 587 of the donors relied on high-throughput TCR beta sequencing.

Libraries came from the immunoSEQ multiplex PCR assay. For the multiplex PCR, a mixture combining 60 forward primers for TCR Vbeta segments and 13 reverse primers for TCR Jbeta segments was used. The CDR3 region of rearranged TCR beta genes was amplified from genomic DNA by a multiplex PCR assay. On the Illumina HiSeq System, the amplified TCR beta libraries were sequenced as 87-base-pair reads. In the source study's methods: A later analysis tallied around 82 million unique TCR beta chains across the 666 repertoires, and roughly 11 million of those chains were shared by two or more donors. Raw reads were error-corrected and collapsed into unique sequences by a nearest-neighbor algorithm in which closely related sequences were merged to remove PCR and sequencing errors. Alignment of CDR3 sequences to IMGT reference sequences was used to assign V, D and J gene segments. For a sequence to be retained, at least a six-nucleotide match to both a V gene segment and a J gene segment was required. A rearrangement counted as productive if the CDR3 had no stop codons and remained in frame with V and J, and every other rearrangement counted as non-productive. Following IMGT convention, CDR3 was defined as the stretch from the second conserved V-encoded cysteine to the conserved J-encoded phenylalanine. In an earlier analysis of more than 550 of the donors, sequences lacking an unambiguous match to a single V gene segment were excluded. In an earlier analysis of some 590 of the donors, a V segment was called functional when productive rearrangements were above 56.7%, and segregating when the standard deviation between donors exceeded 5%. A statistical classification framework was developed to diagnose cytomegalovirus status using the catalog of TCR beta chain sequences. V and J gene assignment, in a later analysis, came from comparing TCR nucleotide sequences with IMGT/GENE-DB human TR gene sequences. A later analysis assigned CDR3 sequences and most-parsimonious VDJ recombination scenarios with the TCRdist pipeline. In a later analysis, every TCR beta chain was defined by the combination of its CDR3 amino acid sequence and its V-gene family, and reads without a unique V-gene family were dropped. In a later analysis, 500 to 650 highly shared, low-generation-probability nucleotide sequences were removed to address suspected cross-contamination and a sequencing artifact. In a later analysis, a clonal expansion index was calculated for each public chain from normalized within-repertoire ranks of inferred template counts. A later analysis computed generation probabilities with a VDJ recombination model fitted to out-of-frame rearrangements, and checked the results against IGoR. Hypergeometric tests were used in a later analysis to score TCR-TCR, TCR-HLA and TCR-CMV co-occurrence, with a repertoire-size bias correction applied to the TCR pairs. A later analysis estimated false discovery rates by permuting HLA or CMV assignments 20 times. In a later analysis, co-occurring TCRs were grouped with DBSCAN, and TCRdist sequence similarity was added when clustering was performed within HLA-allele-positive subsets. For co-occurrence clustering, repertoires with fewer than 30,000 or more than 120,000 public chains were excluded, along with roughly five repertoires with anomalous nucleotide sharing. TCRdb re-hosts the immuneACCESS table, in-frame sequences only. Its copies lack some clones; in the studies checked, an unresolved V gene accounts for under half of them, and the cause for the rest is not known. Clone size and the V and J calls come from that table; the DNA yielded D and trimming. For this sample the table gives about 150,000 clones, of which approximately 79% were detected only once. The ten top clones hold under 8.5% of the sample.

For CDR1 and CDR2, the germline V gene lists SGHRS and YFSETQ. The CDR3 numbers 16 residues from cysteine through phenylalanine. The sequence is cut down to CDR3 DNA, 48 bases in frame from base 1. Germline trimming: 4 bases from V, 5 bases from J; junction bases outside gene matches: 14. The investigation overall reported the following: According to the authors, the approach could potentially be generalized to other disease states and immunological phenotypes. The classifier was reported to diagnose cytomegalovirus status with high specificity and sensitivity in both the original and validation cohorts. In the study, approximately 160 TCR beta chains were listed as associated with cytomegalovirus. Presence/absence analyses assumed roughly uniform sequencing depth across donors, an assumption that may not hold. Strong co-occurrence of HLA alleles, especially DR and DQ, made assigning TCR associations to individual alleles difficult. A group of highly shared sequence variants was considered likely to be a technical artifact of the sequencing pipeline. In this cohort, only TCR beta chains were sequenced, and detectable features were limited by the absence of alpha or paired-chain data. Linkage disequilibrium might explain the correlated functional status among segregating V segments, but an unknown experimental factor could not be ruled out. A later genetic analysis reported fewer N-insertions in productive TCRs among donors in an Asian-associated ancestry cluster than the 666-donor mean. Compared with equally common non-associated chains, HLA-associated TCR beta chains in a later analysis were more clonally expanded and had lower generation probabilities. HLA typing was unavailable for some donors at each locus, so association tests used only the typed subset. Three of the identified cytomegalovirus-associated TCR beta chains were confirmed in vitro to be specific for cytomegalovirus antigens. In a later analysis, several top co-occurrence clusters were reported to appear linked to parvovirus B19, influenza, CMV and Epstein-Barr virus. Some 15 rarely observed V segments, including chromosome 9 orphons, were excluded from the earlier analysis of almost 600 of the donors because counts were too low. Broadly in line with IMGT annotations, most TCR beta V segments showed up in productive rearrangements about 87% or about 30% of the time in an earlier analysis of several hundred of the donors. CMV serostatus was the only immune exposure information available for the cohort. According to a later analysis, most CMV-associated TCR beta chains appeared to be HLA-restricted, and the HLA associations seemed to be driven largely by CMV exposure. V-gene and J-gene trimming of TCR beta chains was associated with a missense DCLRE1C variant in a later genetic analysis, and the association was replicated in an independent cohort. A further reported finding was that TCR beta sequences accurately predicted the HLA-A and HLA-B alleles for most subjects in the first cohort. In a later analysis, the rate of TCR association differed among HLA loci, with DRB1 alleles having the most associated TCRs and HLA-C alleles having the fewest. Most TCR sequences were seen in very few donors, while some public TCRs were found in many individuals. In a later analysis, 15,000 to 20,000 TCR beta sequences were associated with specific HLA alleles at a false discovery rate of 0.05. Some IMGT-functional V segments, including TRBV6-2 and TRBV6-3, could not be distinguished by the 87-base-pair reads and were therefore excluded.

Details on this clone: It lacks a known antigen. Within one base of it there is no much larger clone, and no base qualities were kept.

The cohort consisted of 650 to 850 healthy bone marrow donors. All cohort members were sampled while nominally healthy, although unrecorded immune exposures were likely present. The donor was CMV seropositive and belonged to the group of more than 250 seropositive cohort members. A peripheral blood sample was provided by each donor, and peripheral blood mononuclear cells were used for TCR beta sequencing. Genomic DNA was extracted from the blood cell samples with the Qiagen DNeasy Blood Extraction Kit. This TCR was sampled from a woman in her forties or fifties in good health and CMV-seropositive. Rearrangement joined TRBV5-1 to TRBJ1-1; 7 central nucleotides agree with TRBD1. The sample comprised PBMCs. The CDR3 loop reads CASSLNPSGGQTEAFF. The bases read TGCGCCAGCAGCCTAAATCCGTCAGGGGGTCAAACTGAAGCTTTCTTT.